This T cell receptor (beta chain) originates from a study of post-analysis software for immune sequencing data. At the level of the study: Relapsing-remitting, secondary progressive and progressive-relapsing multiple sclerosis courses were included.

This CDR3 has 18 residues. The germline gives CDR1 SGHTS, CDR2 YDEGEE. J gave up 4 bases and V 0 bases, and 7 bases lay outside the gene matches. Whole-study results and caveats: When patients were compared with controls, a handful of TRBV segments were more frequent, TRBV5-6, TRBV5-1 and TRBV20-1 among them. Samples sharing a preparation batch grouped tightly together when assessed by F measure.

Libraries were made from TCR beta cDNA, and they carried unique molecular identifiers. Input populations of 1 to 10 million T cells gave rise to around 480,000 cDNA molecules. TCRdb processed the PCR reads anew with MiXCR; each CDR3 protein has one entry. The data hold hundreds of thousands of distinct CDR3 sequences, with roughly three fifths observed a single time. This clonotype came up once. Its antigen is currently unknown. This receptor was identified in a girl aged 2-10 years with multiple sclerosis. The sequenced sample was blood. The V gene is TRBV5-8, the J gene TRBJ2-3, with TRBD2 identical over 14 bases. The CDR3 nucleotides read TGTGCCAGCAGCTTGGGACTAGCGGGAGGGCCCCGGCCAGATACGCAGTATTTT. Its protein is CASSLGLAGGPRPDTQYF.